Reported below is one T cell receptor beta chain. Its antigen is not identified. The CDR3 runs to 13 residues. Germline assignment: CDR1 LGHNA and CDR2 YSLEER. V lost 0 bases and J 6 bases, leaving 6 bases between the germline ends. This entry is derived from a study of T cell therapy after organ transplantation. The overall study: Patients received up to 6 T cell doses every 2 weeks.

The repertoire was sequenced with immunoSEQ multiplex PCR; TCRdb's copy has only in-frame clones and lacks some. Among 20,000 or so clones listed, around 84% were seen once. Study-wide findings and caveats: Both transferred clonotypes and endogenous ones absent from products apparently reconstituted. Few nonresponder expansions may reflect low coverage from poor CD8+ yield.

The time point here: 20-29 weeks after completion of therapy. Drug-resistant or recurrent cytomegalovirus affected these solid-organ transplant recipient patients. This sequence originates from a human patient who had received a solid organ transplant and had CMV disease. Part of the T cell pool may stem from the graft donor. The sample in question was CD8+ T cells from blood, obtained after autologous CMV-specific T cell therapy. V and J are TRBV4-3 and TRBJ2-1; D call uncertain. The CDR3, as DNA: TGCGCCAGCAGCCAAGAGTCGGGCAATGAGCAGTTCTTC. Residues: CASSQESGNEQFF.